This T cell receptor beta chain was sequenced during a study of control samples from healthy donors and cancer patients. Clones were read by immunoSEQ multiplex PCR, and TCRdb kept only the in-frame ones, dropping some. The sample shows 70,000 or so clones, over 65% of them seen only once. V was clipped by 3 bases and J by 1 base, with 3 bases between them. CDR3 length: 12 amino acids. Germline V gene sequence: CDR1 GTSNPN, CDR2 SVGIG (reference sequence). The receptor comes from a woman aged 45 to 65 with lung cancer. Input material: PBMCs. The chain carries TRBV30 and TRBJ2-2; no clear D gene. This CDR3 is CAWSQNTGELFF. CDR3 DNA: TGTGCCTGGAGCCAGAACACCGGGGAGCTGTTTTTT. The whole variable domain, filled in from reference TRBV30 and TRBJ2-2, reads SQTIHQWPATLVQPVGSPLSLECTVEGTSNPNLYWYRQAAGRGLQLLFYSVGIGQISSEVPQNLSASRPQDRQFILSSKKLLLSDSGFYLCAWSQNTGELFFGEGSRLTVL.